Included here is one TCR beta chain sequence, with context. Its antigen remains unidentified. CDR1 and CDR2 (germline): SGHAT, FQNNGV. The V and J ends lost 4 bases and 3 bases respectively, with 9 bases between them. This CDR3 has 13 residues. These data belong to a study of identifying expanded T cells in peripheral blood. Points from the study as a whole: About 1.2 clones differed between technical replicates, versus approximately 17 and 20 over time. Across healthy donors, higher total template counts meant significantly greater approximately two-week count variance.

Clones were read by immunoSEQ multiplex PCR, and TCRdb kept only the in-frame ones, dropping some. The profile shows 90,000 to 110,000 clones, about 85% of them singletons. Healthy donors had no documented immune events, such as infections, while sampled. The chain carries TRBV11-2 and TRBJ1-1; D not certain. The sequence came from a person aged 18 to 75 in good health. The sequenced sample was blood. The CDR3 protein is CASSYTGYTEAFF. CDR3 nucleotides: TGTGCCAGCAGCTACACCGGCTACACTGAAGCTTTCTTT.